A single sample is the source of the 18 T cell receptor beta chains below, sequenced in a study of cytomegalovirus exposure and HLA in healthy donors. Repertoires were generated with immunoSEQ multiplex PCR, while TCRdb's copy carries only in-frame clones and drops some. The table has roughly 240,000 clones, 80% to 90% seen once. Sequencing was done on a sample of PBMCs. These receptors were collected from a man between 18 and 35 years old in good health and CMV-seronegative.

The chain has TRBV5-8 and TRBJ2-3; 10 bases are shared with TRBD2. Looked up from germline, CDR1 is SGHTS and CDR2 is YDEGEE. The ends lost 1 base at V and 3 bases at J; junction bases unmatched: 5. The CDR3 totals 16 residues. The CDR3 loop is CASSLLLAGLTDTQYF. CDR3 in DNA: TGTGCCAGCAGCTTGTTACTAGCGGGACTTACAGATACGCAGTATTTT.

The rearrangement uses TRBV2 and TRBJ1-1; D unclear. The germline CDR1 and CDR2 sequences are SNHLY and FYNNEI. Between the trimmed V and J ends, which lost 8 bases and 0 bases, there was a span of 10 bases. This CDR3 has 13 residues. CDR3 amino acids: CASRLQVNTEAFF. The CDR3 DNA sequence: TGTGCCAGCCGGCTCCAGGTGAACACTGAAGCTTTCTTT.

V and J are TRBV18 and TRBJ1-4; TRBD1 matches at 10 bases. This CDR3 region has 17 residues. After removal of 6 bases from V and 8 bases from J, the junction contained 15 bases not matched to a gene. Germline loops: CDR1 KGHSH, CDR2 LQKENI. CDR3 sequence: CASSPIPFGTGEEKLFF. The DNA of the CDR3 is TGTGCCAGCTCCCCGATTCCGTTCGGGACAGGGGAAGAAAAACTGTTTTTT.

The rearrangement links TRBV10-3 to TRBJ2-7, with D maybe TRBD1 (5 bases). Looked up from germline, CDR1 is ENHRY and CDR2 is SYGVKD. The CDR3 consists of 13 residues. Trimming cost V 6 bases and J 3 bases, with 12 bases left between them. The CDR3 DNA reads as TGTGCCATCAGCTACGACAGAATCTACGAGCAGTACTTC. Translation gives CAISYDRIYEQYF.

This clone was observed a single time. The chain couples TRBV9 to TRBJ2-7, with 11 bases fitting TRBD2. The CDR3 length is 17 residues. The germline gives CDR1 SGDLS, CDR2 YYNGEE. The ends lost 4 bases at V and 4 bases at J; junction bases unmatched: 13. CDR3 loop: CASSPSDGTSGSYEQYF. Written as DNA, the CDR3 is TGTGCCAGCAGCCCGAGTGATGGGACTAGCGGATCTTACGAGCAGTACTTC. Drawing the rest from reference TRBV9 and TRBJ2-7, the complete variable domain is DSGVTQTPKHLITATGQRVTLRCSPRSGDLSVYWYQQSLDQGLQFLIQYYNGEERAKGNILERFSAQQFPDLHSELNLSSLELGDSALYFCASSPSDGTSGSYEQYFGPGTRLTVT.

The rearrangement joins TRBV5-6 to TRBJ2-7, with TRBD2 identical over 12 bases. V trimming: 1 base; J trimming: 6 bases; junction bases outside the gene matches: 2. Germline V gene data show CDR1 as SGHDT and CDR2 as YYEEEE. The CDR3 has 14 amino acids. The CDR3 DNA sequence: TGTGCCAGCAGCTTGCCTAGCGGGGGGGCCGAGCAGTACTTC. The encoded protein is CASSLPSGGAEQYF.

The chain joins TRBV4-3 to TRBJ1-2; no reliable D call. Germline assignment: CDR1 LGHNA and CDR2 YSLEER. The V and J ends lost 4 bases and 7 bases respectively, with 13 bases between them. This CDR3 comprises 13 residues. The CDR3 is CASSLREAGGYTF. CDR3 bases: TGCGCCAGCAGCCTCCGGGAAGCGGGTGGCTACACCTTC.

The table lists this clone with a count of one. This chain connects TRBV6-5 to TRBJ1-1; D remains unclear. Germline V gene sequence: CDR1 MNHEY, CDR2 SVGAGI. V lost 2 bases to trimming and J lost 7 bases, with 20 bases between them. This CDR3 has 16 residues. The CDR3 here is CASSYARRGTEYEAFF. CDR3 nucleotide sequence: TGTGCCAGCAGTTACGCGCGGCGGGGAACGGAATATGAAGCTTTCTTT.

The chain links TRBV28 to TRBJ2-7; 8 bases line up with TRBD2. V lost 7 bases, J lost 6 bases, and 11 bases stayed unmatched. Germline V gene lookup returns CDR1 MDHEN and CDR2 SYDVKM. The CDR3 totals 14 residues. The CDR3 protein is CASTFPGRAVEQYF. The CDR3 nucleotides are TGTGCCAGCACCTTTCCCGGGAGGGCTGTCGAGCAGTACTTC.

The table lists this clone with a few counts. The chain carries TRBV29-1 and TRBJ1-2; D is possibly TRBD1 (5 bases). Trimming stripped 3 bases from V and 3 bases from J, with 11 bases between. This CDR3 spans 13 amino acids. Germline CDR1 reads SQVTM; CDR2 reads ANQGSEA. CDR3 coding DNA: TGCAGCGTTGACAGGGAAAGGGACTATGGCTACACCTTC. Amino acid sequence: CSVDRERDYGYTF.

The rearrangement links TRBV10-1 to TRBJ2-3; 15 bases are a match to TRBD2. Germline CDR1 reads WNHNN; CDR2 reads SYGVQD (reference sequence). The CDR3 consists of 17 residues. V lost 2 bases to trimming and J lost 7 bases; unmatched junction nucleotides: 7. CDR3 region: CASSEAGLAGGLHTQYF. The CDR3 DNA is TGCGCCAGCAGTGAGGCGGGACTAGCGGGAGGTTTGCATACGCAGTATTTT.

The chain is built from TRBV6-1 and TRBJ1-4, with 9 bases fitting TRBD1. Germline CDR1 reads MNHNS; CDR2 reads SASEGT. The CDR3 consists of 14 residues. Germline trimming cut 6 bases from V and 8 bases from J; bases unmatched to any gene: 7. The chain's CDR3 is CASRTGTGREKLFF. CDR3 nucleotides: TGTGCCAGCAGGACCGGGACAGGGCGCGAAAAACTGTTTTTT.

The table lists this clone with a few counts. V and J are TRBV14 and TRBJ1-6; D possibly corresponds to TRBD1 (5 bases). Trimming took off 4 bases at V and 6 bases at J, with 10 bases between the two ends. This CDR3 is built from 14 residues. Germline V gene sequence: CDR1 SGHDN, CDR2 FVKESK. The CDR3 nucleotides read TGTGCCAGCAGCCTCATCCAGGGTAATTCACCCCTCCACTTT. Protein: CASSLIQGNSPLHF.

This clone was detected once. This chain uses TRBV6-6 with TRBJ2-5, with D uncertain. The germline V and J ends were trimmed by 0 bases and 2 bases, with 10 bases remaining between them. The CDR3 totals 15 residues. Per the germline V gene, CDR1 is MNHNY and CDR2 is SVGAGI (reference sequence). CDR3 protein: CASSYSSPLQETQYF. In DNA form, the CDR3 reads TGTGCCAGCAGTTACTCGAGTCCCCTACAAGAGACCCAGTACTTC.

V is TRBV4-3 and J is TRBJ2-1, with a weak D call TRBD1 (5 bases). The CDR3 covers 14 residues. V was trimmed by 1 base and J by 10 bases, leaving 14 bases between them. CDR1 LGHNA and CDR2 YSLEER come from the germline V gene. This CDR3 is CASSQAIGESEQFF. The CDR3 bases are TGCGCCAGCAGCCAAGCGATAGGGGAAAGCGAGCAGTTCTTC.

The gene calls are TRBV18 and TRBJ1-6; TRBD1 agrees at 11 bases. Germline V gene sequence: CDR1 KGHSH, CDR2 LQKENI. The CDR3 consists of 14 residues. V lost 6 bases and J lost 8; bases outside the gene matches: 3. The CDR3 loop reads CASSPGQGDSPLHF. The CDR3 region has the DNA TGTGCCAGCTCCCCGGGACAGGGGGATTCACCCCTCCACTTT.

The rearrangement links TRBV4-3 to TRBJ1-4; D is unresolved. The germline V gene encodes CDR1 LGHNA and CDR2 YSLEER. CDR3 length equals 16 residues. V lost 1 base, J lost 0 bases, and 9 bases lay in between. For the CDR3, the DNA is TGCGCCAGCAGCCAAGTCAGAAGTGCAACTAATGAAAAACTGTTTTTT. It is translated as CASSQVRSATNEKLFF.

The genes are TRBV4-2 and TRBJ2-3; D possibly corresponds to TRBD2 (6 bases). The CDR3 spans 16 residues. V dropped 0 bases and J dropped 6 bases, with 16 bases sitting between them. Germline V gene sequence: CDR1 LGHNA, CDR2 YNFKEQ. The CDR3 nucleotides read TGTGCCAGCAGCCAAGATGGGTGGGAGGCCCCCGATACGCAGTATTTT. It translates to CASSQDGWEAPDTQYF.